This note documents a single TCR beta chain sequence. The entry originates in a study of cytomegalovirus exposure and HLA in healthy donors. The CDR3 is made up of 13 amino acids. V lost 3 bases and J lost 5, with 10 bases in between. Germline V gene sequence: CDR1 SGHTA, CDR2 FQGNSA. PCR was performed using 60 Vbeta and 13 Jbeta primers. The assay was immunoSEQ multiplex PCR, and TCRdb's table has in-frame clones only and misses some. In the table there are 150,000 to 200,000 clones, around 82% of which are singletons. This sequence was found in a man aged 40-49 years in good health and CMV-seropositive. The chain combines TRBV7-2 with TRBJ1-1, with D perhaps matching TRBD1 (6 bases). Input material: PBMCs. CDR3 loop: CASSLDSLTEAFF. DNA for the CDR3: TGTGCCAGCAGCTTGGACAGTTTAACTGAAGCTTTCTTT. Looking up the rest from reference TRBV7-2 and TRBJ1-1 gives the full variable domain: GAGVSQSPSNKVTEKGKDVELRCDPISGHTALYWYRQSLGQGLEFLIYFQGNSAPDKSGLPSDRFSAERTGGSVSTLTIQRTQQEDSAVYLCASSLDSLTEAFFGQGTRLTVV.